This T cell receptor (beta chain) was identified in a study of tissue T cells after allogeneic stem cell transplantation. Only in-frame clones appear in the TCRdb table, and some are missing; sequencing was by immunoSEQ multiplex PCR. This table holds some 3,500 clones, 40% to 60% found once. Of note for this clone: Genes here carry mouse names. The read ends 1 residue early relative to the CDR3; the germline J gene fills the gap.

The time point is: mouse harvest day 14 after allogeneic transplant. Each mouse received 10^7 T-cell-depleted marrow cells plus 10^6 splenic CD5+ T cells by tail vein. CDR1 and CDR2 from the germline V gene are SNHLY and FYNGKV (reference sequence). This CDR3 contains 14 residues. Trimming removed 2 bases from V and 1 base from J, with 8 bases in between. J is TRBJ1-2 and V is TRBV3; D not certain. The origin of this receptor is a female BALB/c mouse given C57BL/6 T cells with graft-versus-host disease after an allogeneic hematopoietic cell transplant. The sequencing input was gut tissue. Partial CDR3 DNA: TGTGCCAGCAGCTTATATCAATTAAACTCCGACTACACC. It is translated as CASSLYQLNSDYT. The full CDR3 protein reads CASSLYQLNSDYTF.